Listed below are T cell receptor beta chains from one sample, sequenced in a study of regulatory T cells in long-lasting Graves disease. Each CDR3 protein is one row after TCRdb ran MiXCR on the multiplex PCR reads. Of 600,000 to 650,000 distinct CDR3 sequences listed, under 20% are singletons. The sample also formed part of further work on T cells in Graves' hyperthyroidism and ophthalmopathy.

Sequenced material: peripheral blood mononuclear cells (PBMCs), taken at new diagnosis, from a patient treated with antithyroid drugs. These receptors all come from a woman aged 25 to 45 with Graves disease. CDR3s include the opening cysteine and the closing phenylalanine or tryptophan. A D gene is named only where the DNA matches it firmly. Size values are once, few and many counts, or a class for expanded clones, and some rows have none.

DNA,CDR3,V,size,J,D
TGTGCCAGCACCCACGCTTTTTTAGCGGGGAAGGGGGATACGCAGTATTTT,CASTHAFLAGKGDTQYF,TRBV6-1,.,TRBJ2-3,TRBD2
TGTGCCAGCAGCCAAGTGGGGATGGGTCAGCCCCAGCATTTT,CASSQVGMGQPQHF,TRBV3-1,many,TRBJ1-5,.
TGTGCCAGCATTACCCGGGGAGCGGGAGGTTACGAGCAGTACTTC,CASITRGAGGYEQYF,TRBV6-1,many,TRBJ2-7,TRBD2
TGTGCCAGCAGTTTATCCGGGACAGGGTCCCGCGAGCAGTACTTC,CASSLSGTGSREQYF,TRBV27,many,TRBJ2-7,TRBD1
TGTGCCAGCAGCCCATTTTGGGGGGAGACAGTACCCACAGATACGCAGTATTTT,CASSPFWGETVPTDTQYF,TRBV2,many,TRBJ2-3,.
TGTGCCAGCAGTTTGAAGGGGAACTATGGCTACACCTTC,CASSLKGNYGYTF,TRBV12-3/TRBV12-4,many,TRBJ1-2,.
TGTGCCAGCAGCCAACCCGACAGGCTATCCTACGAGCAGTACTTC,CASSQPDRLSYEQYF,TRBV11-2,few,TRBJ2-7,.
TGTGCCAGCCAGACAGAAATTAATGAAAAACTGTTTTTT,CASQTEINEKLFF,TRBV2,many,TRBJ1-4,.
TGTGCCAGCAGCCGGGACAGGGGGCTTGAGCAGTTCTTC,CASSRDRGLEQFF,TRBV7-9,many,TRBJ2-1,TRBD1
TGTGCCAGCAGCTGGCGGCTAGCGGGAGAATTGTACTTC,CASSWRLAGELYF,TRBV5-6,few,TRBJ2-7,TRBD2
TGCGCCAGCAGTGGCGGACAGGGTTCCTACGAGCAGTACTTC,CASSGGQGSYEQYF,TRBV5-1,many,TRBJ2-7,TRBD1
TGTGCCAGCAGTGAGCCGGGCGGGGATAATTCACCCCTCCACTTT,CASSEPGGDNSPLHF,TRBV6-5,.,TRBJ1-6,.
TGTGCCAGCAGCTTACAGCGGGGGGCTGACTATGGCTACACCTTC,CASSLQRGADYGYTF,TRBV7-2,many,TRBJ1-2,.
TGTGCCAGCCGACGTACAGGGGGACTAGCGGGTTACGAGCAGTACTTC,CASRRTGGLAGYEQYF,TRBV28,many,TRBJ2-7,TRBD2
TGCAGTGCTAGACTAAACGAGCAGTACTTC,CSARLNEQYF,TRBV20-1,.,TRBJ2-7,.
TGTGCCAGCACATGGCTACTCGGCAATGAGCAGTTCTTC,CASTWLLGNEQFF,TRBV2,many,TRBJ2-1,.
TGTGCCAGCAGCCTGGCAGATCGACAGTTCTTC,CASSLADRQFF,TRBV3-1,many,TRBJ2-1,.
TGTGCCACCGGCCCGCGGACAGGGGGCCACGAGCAGTACTTC,CATGPRTGGHEQYF,TRBV6-1,many,TRBJ2-7,TRBD1
TGTGCCAGCAGCCATCGGACGGTGAGCACAGATACGCAGTATTTT,CASSHRTVSTDTQYF,TRBV13,many,TRBJ2-3,.
TGTGCCTGGATGGTGAGACAGGGCGGTTACGAGCAGTACTTC,CAWMVRQGGYEQYF,TRBV30,.,TRBJ2-7,TRBD1
TGTGCCAGCCGCAACCGGGAAGGCCGGGCCTACAATGAGCAGTTCTTC,CASRNREGRAYNEQFF,TRBV7-9,.,TRBJ2-1,.
TGTGCCAGCACCCGGGAAGGTCTTCCCTACGAGCAGTACTTC,CASTREGLPYEQYF,TRBV12-3/TRBV12-4,few,TRBJ2-7,.
TGTGCCTCCCGGGGTAGAGGTCGCGCCTACAATGAGCAGTTCTTC,CASRGRGRAYNEQFF,TRBV7-2,.,TRBJ2-1,.
TGTGCCAGCAGTGCCGACAGGGTCAGTCAGCCCCAGCATTTT,CASSADRVSQPQHF,TRBV2,.,TRBJ1-5,TRBD1
TGTGCCAGCAGCTTCGCGACTGGGGTCGCTGAAGCTTTCTTT,CASSFATGVAEAFF,TRBV11-1,many,TRBJ1-1,.